This TCR beta chain came from a study of human T cells and chemical hapten exposure. Deletions cut 3 bases from V and 4 bases from J, with 17 bases between. CDR1 is GTSNPN, CDR2 SVGIG, per germline (reference sequence). The CDR3 runs 15 residues. TCRdb reprocessed the RACE reads with MiXCR, giving one entry per CDR3 protein. The sample includes 75,000 to 95,000 distinct CDR3 sequences, about 11% of them seen just once. Documented time point: patch test 1, 2 weeks after DPC sensitization. Treatment noted: therapeutic diphenylcyclopropenone sensitization with weekly scalp DPC. This clonotype was observed a few times.

This chain uses TRBV30 with TRBJ2-3; possibly TRBD2 for D (6 bases). The source of this sequence is an older woman with alopecia areata. Some clones in this sample may be carry-over from other donors' samples. Sequences were derived from whole blood, sampled in connection with sensitization to the hapten diphenylcyclopropenone (DPC). CDR3: CAWRAPHGGADTQYF. The CDR3 DNA is TGTGCCTGGAGGGCCCCACACGGGGGAGCAGATACGCAGTATTTT.